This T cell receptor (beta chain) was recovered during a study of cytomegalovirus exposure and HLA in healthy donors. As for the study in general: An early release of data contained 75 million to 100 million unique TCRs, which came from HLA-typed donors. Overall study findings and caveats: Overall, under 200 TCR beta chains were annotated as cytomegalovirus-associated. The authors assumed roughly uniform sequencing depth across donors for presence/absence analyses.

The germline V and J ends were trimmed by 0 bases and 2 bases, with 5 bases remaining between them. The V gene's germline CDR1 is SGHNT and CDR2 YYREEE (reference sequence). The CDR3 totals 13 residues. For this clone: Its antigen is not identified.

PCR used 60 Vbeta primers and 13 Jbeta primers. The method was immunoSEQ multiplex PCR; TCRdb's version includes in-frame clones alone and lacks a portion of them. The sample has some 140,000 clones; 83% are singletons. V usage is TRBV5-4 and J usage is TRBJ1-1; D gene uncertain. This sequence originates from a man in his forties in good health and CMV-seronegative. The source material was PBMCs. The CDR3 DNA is TGTGCCAGCAGCTTGGACAGCAACACTGAAGCTTTCTTT. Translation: CASSLDSNTEAFF.